Listed below are T cell receptor beta chains from one sample, sequenced in a study of response to subunit inactivated influenza vaccine. TCRdb re-called the RT-PCR reads through MiXCR, storing one row per CDR3 protein. This table has approximately 700,000 distinct CDR3 sequences, 15% to 18% appearing once. This material consisted of PBMCs from blood, taken 11 to 12 days after vaccination. These receptors came from a middle-aged man who received an inactivated influenza vaccine. Both conserved end residues are part of each CDR3. The order of the fields is J gene, clone size, V gene, D gene, CDR3 DNA, CDR3 protein. The D gene is left open where the match is weak. Clone size appears in some rows only: once, few, many, or a class for an expanded clone.

TRBJ1-2 - TRBV3-1 - TGTGCCAGCAGCTACCGGGATAGTGGCTACACCTTC CASSYRDSGYTF
TRBJ1-1 many TRBV12-3/TRBV12-4 - TGTGCCAGCAGGGGAGGGGTGAACACTGAAGCTTTCTTT CASRGGVNTEAFF
TRBJ2-7 - TRBV7-2 - TGTGCCAGCAGCTTAGCCCACCAGGTCCCAACCCCCGATAACTTC CASSLAHQVPTPDNF
TRBJ2-1 - TRBV6-2/TRBV6-3 - TGTGCCAGCTCCCCCTTTGGGGGGCGTTTAATCAATCATGAGCAGTTCTTC CASSPFGGRLINHEQFF
TRBJ2-7 few TRBV20-1 TRBD2 TGCAGTGCTAGAGGTCGGACTAGCGGGATGAACTACGAGCAGTACTTC CSARGRTSGMNYEQYF
TRBJ2-1 - TRBV28 TRBD2 TGTGCCAGCAGGTTGGGACTAGCGGTACCGATCAATGAGCAGTTCTTC CASRLGLAVPINEQFF
TRBJ1-5 few TRBV15 - TGTGCCACCAGCAGAGATGTGGGGCAACAGCCCCAGCATTTT CATSRDVGQQPQHF
TRBJ1-5 - TRBV5-1 - TGCGCCAGCAGCTTGGAAGGGGGTTACAATCAGCCCCAGCATTTT CASSLEGGYNQPQHF
TRBJ2-5 few TRBV10-3 TRBD1 TGTGCCGTGGGACAGGGGGTAGAAGAGACCCAGTACTTC CAVGQGVEETQYF
TRBJ1-5 - TRBV10-3 - TGTGCCATCAAATCTTCAGACTCCTCAGGTCAGCCCCAGCATTTT CAIKSSDSSGQPQHF
TRBJ2-5 - TRBV4-3 - TGCGCCAGCAGCCAAAATTCAGGCGGGGAGACCCAGTACTTC CASSQNSGGETQYF
TRBJ2-1 few TRBV7-9 - TGTGCCAGCAGCTTCCGGAACGTGGGGAGATACAATGAGCAGTTCTTC CASSFRNVGRYNEQFF
TRBJ2-1 - TRBV7-2 TRBD2 TGTGCCAGCAGCCCCTACGGGACTAGCGATAATGAGCAGTTCTTC CASSPYGTSDNEQFF
TRBJ2-5 few TRBV20-1 - TGCAGTGCTAGTCCCTCTACCGTAGAGACCCAGTACTTC CSASPSTVETQYF
TRBJ1-1 - TRBV5-1 TRBD1 TGCGCCAGCAGCACTGGGACAGTCACGAACACTGAAGCTTTCTTT CASSTGTVTNTEAFF
TRBJ1-1 - TRBV5-6 - TGTGCCAGCAGCTTGGGGACCTGGGAAGCTTTCTTT CASSLGTWEAFF
TRBJ2-1 few TRBV20-1 TRBD2 TGCAGTGCTAGGAAATTAGCGGGTTACAATGAGCAGTTCTTC CSARKLAGYNEQFF
TRBJ2-3 - TRBV29-1 TRBD1 TGCAGCGTTGGGACAGGCAGGACAGATACGCAGTATTTT CSVGTGRTDTQYF
TRBJ2-5 few TRBV7-6 - TGTGCCAGCAGCTTAGGAGCCGGACTGCCTAGGGGGGAGACCCAGTACTTC CASSLGAGLPRGETQYF
TRBJ1-3 many TRBV11-2 - TGTGCCAGCAGCAACCGAAGGTTCGGAAACACCATATATTTT CASSNRRFGNTIYF
TRBJ2-5 few TRBV2 - TGTGCCAGCACCCCCGGGTTCTCTGGGGAGACCCAGTACTTC CASTPGFSGETQYF
TRBJ2-5 many TRBV29-1 TRBD2 TGCAGCGTTGGCGGGAGGGCAGGGGAGACCCAGTACTTC CSVGGRAGETQYF
TRBJ1-6 few TRBV12-3/TRBV12-4 - TGTGCCAGCAGTTTAAGCCTGAGCTCCTATAATTCACCCCTCCACTTT CASSLSLSSYNSPLHF
TRBJ2-2 - TRBV28 TRBD2 TGTGCCAGCAGTTTAAGCCCCAAGTTACTAGCGGGGGTACGATACACCGGGGAGCTGTTTTTT CASSLSPKLLAGVRYTGELFF
TRBJ2-5 many TRBV7-8 - TGTGCCAGCAGCTTAGCGTGGGGCAAAGGGACCCAGTACTTC CASSLAWGKGTQYF
TRBJ2-7 few TRBV20-1 TRBD1 TGCAGTGCCCCGGGACAGGGAAACTACGAGCAGTACTTC CSAPGQGNYEQYF
TRBJ2-6 few TRBV6-2/TRBV6-3 - TGTGCCAGCAGTTCGGGGGCCGCCCCCTCTGGGGCCAACGTCCTGACTTTC CASSSGAAPSGANVLTF
TRBJ1-4 - TRBV12-3/TRBV12-4 - TGTGCCAGCAGCTGGCAGGGGCCCAATGAAAAACTGTTTTTT CASSWQGPNEKLFF
TRBJ2-7 few TRBV20-1 - TGCAGTGCTAGAGATTTCCGGCAGGGCCGACAGTACTTC CSARDFRQGRQYF
TRBJ2-5 few TRBV21-1 - TGTGCCAGCAGCAAAGGGTGCGGGACCCAGTACTTC CASSKGCGTQYF
TRBJ2-3 - TRBV5-1 TRBD1 TGCGCCAGCAGCACCTCCGGGACAGGTGTGGCAGATACGCAGTATTTT CASSTSGTGVADTQYF
TRBJ2-5 many TRBV3-1 - TGTGCCAGCAGCCAAGAAGCAATTGGGGAGACCCAGTACTTC CASSQEAIGETQYF
TRBJ1-2 few TRBV5-6 - TGTGCCAGCAGCTTGAGGACGAGCTATGGCTACACCTTC CASSLRTSYGYTF
TRBJ2-1 - TRBV4-2 TRBD2 TGTGCCAGCAGCCAACGCCCACTAGCGGGGGGCTACAATGAGCAGTTCTTC CASSQRPLAGGYNEQFF
TRBJ1-5 many TRBV20-1 - TGCAGTGCTAGACCGCAAGGGACCGGTAATCAGCCCCAGCATTTT CSARPQGTGNQPQHF
TRBJ2-2 many TRBV6-2/TRBV6-3 TRBD1 TGTGCCAGCAGTTCAGGGGGCCTGAACACCGGGGAGCTGTTTTTT CASSSGGLNTGELFF
TRBJ1-2 many TRBV29-1 - TGCAGCGTTGGAGATCGTATCAATGGCTACACCTTC CSVGDRINGYTF
TRBJ2-5 - TRBV4-3 TRBD1 TGCGCCAGCAGCCAAGAGACAGGGATTATAGAGACCCAGTACTTC CASSQETGIIETQYF
TRBJ1-1 once TRBV7-9 - TGTGCCAGCTCGGGGGGACGGAACGAAGCTTTCTTT CASSGGRNEAFF
TRBJ1-2 - TRBV12-3/TRBV12-4 TRBD1 TGTGCCAGCAGACGGACAGGATACTATGGCTACACCTTC CASRRTGYYGYTF